This T cell receptor (beta chain) was recorded in a study of T cells in Graves' hyperthyroidism and ophthalmopathy. Whole-study findings and limits: Most expanded thyroid clonotypes above 0.001 also appeared in blood. Ophthalmopathy cases were set apart from stable hyperthyroidism by a 13 V-J model.

The germline CDR1 and CDR2 sequences are SQVTM and ANQGSEA. This CDR3 contains 12 residues. V lost 4 bases and J 3 bases, leaving 10 bases between the germline ends. Uncontrolled infection, other autoimmune disease, pregnancy or lactation excluded patients. About this clonotype itself: Its antigen remains unknown.

Amplification of TCR beta CDR3 regions was performed using RNA transcripts as template. Researchers ran a first-round RT-PCR on the TCR CDR3 using the HTBI primer set. Each CDR3 protein is one row after TCRdb ran MiXCR on the multiplex PCR reads. The sample lists 550,000 to 700,000 distinct CDR3 sequences, more than 45% occurring once. Sequencing was carried out using peripheral blood or thyroid tissue (not recorded which). This chain uses TRBV29-1 with TRBJ2-7, with D maybe TRBD1 (5 bases). The TCR comes from an adult woman with Graves' disease, either hyperthyroidism or ophthalmopathy (not recorded which). The CDR3 protein is CSVVTDGYEQYF. Written as DNA, the CDR3 is TGCAGCGTTGTGACAGACGGCTACGAGCAGTACTTC.